This T cell receptor beta chain was identified during a study of cytomegalovirus exposure and HLA in healthy donors. Across the whole study: Around 78 million unique TCR sequences came from HLA-typed donors in an early release.

A few counts support this clone. Its target is unknown. Study-wide points: Indistinguishable V segments, including TRBV6-2 and TRBV6-3, were excluded. A prior analysis recorded that most TCR beta V segments were productive about 90% or about 30% of the time. Among TCR beta chains, those listed as cytomegalovirus-associated numbered approximately 150.

The CDR3 totals 14 residues. The V and J ends lost 7 bases and 0 bases, in that order; junction bases with no gene match: 3. Germline lookup yields CDR1 MNHEY and CDR2 SVGAGI. The primer mix had 60 Vbeta and 13 Jbeta primers. Method: immunoSEQ multiplex PCR; TCRdb's copy keeps in-frame clones and lacks some. The top ten hold 1% to 1.5% of the sample, which has around 190,000 clones, roughly 9.4% seen once. This TCR came from a woman aged 25 to 45 in good health and CMV-seropositive. The chain joins TRBV6-5 to TRBJ1-5; TRBD1 matches 7 bases. Material for sequencing was PBMCs. The CDR3 region is CASNTGDSNQPQHF. Here the CDR3 DNA reads TGTGCCAGCAACACAGGGGATAGCAATCAGCCCCAGCATTTT.